This T cell receptor beta chain was recovered during a study of shared clonotypes between healthy human individuals. Study-level results: Estimated richness values were generally larger in naive subsets than in memory subsets. The represented genetic and exposure-history diversity was limited by the small number of donors.

Data came from immunoSEQ multiplex PCR; TCRdb stores just in-frame clones and leaves some out. Counted here are fewer than 1.4 million clones, about four fifths occurring once; the ten biggest clones make up under 0.8%. Remarks on this clone: Its antigen is unidentified.

CDR1 is SEHNR, CDR2 FQNEAQ, per germline (reference sequence). The CDR3 is 12 amino acids. V lost 3 bases and J lost 1, with 3 bases in between. Only Caucasian adults living in Nashville, Tennessee made up the donor group. The TCR originated in a man aged 18 to 35 in good health. Some clones in this sample may be carry-over from other donors' samples. This chain uses TRBV7-9 with TRBJ1-1, with D uncertain. Sequenced: memory CD4+ T cells from PBMCs. Stated subset: CD45RA-negative fraction. The CDR3 DNA sequence: TGTGCCAGCAGCTTCTGGAACACTGAAGCTTTCTTT. It codes for CASSFWNTEAFF.